The 13 T cell receptor beta chains given below trace back to one sample, sequenced in a study of cytomegalovirus exposure and HLA in healthy donors. Primers included in the PCR were 60 Vbeta and 13 Jbeta primers. Sequencing was performed with immunoSEQ multiplex PCR; in TCRdb, only in-frame clones are kept and a portion is missing. The sample table sets out 70,000 or so clones. The specimen sequenced was PBMCs. Receptor source: a boy aged 5 to 17 in good health and CMV-seronegative.

The chain combines TRBV9 with TRBJ2-3, with D maybe TRBD2 (7 bases). Looked up from germline, CDR1 is SGDLS and CDR2 is YYNGEE. The CDR3 loop spans 13 amino acids. The ends were cut back, 3 bases at V and 4 bases at J, with 9 bases in the middle. The CDR3 loop is CASSEGGADTQYF. The CDR3 DNA reads as TGTGCCAGCAGCGAGGGGGGGGCAGATACGCAGTATTTT.

In DNA form, the CDR3 reads TGCGCCAGCAGCTCGGGACAATCTGGAAACACCATATATTTT. This encodes CASSSGQSGNTIYF. The chain couples TRBV5-1 to TRBJ1-3; weak D call: TRBD1 (6 bases). Deletions cut 3 bases from V and 1 base from J, with 8 bases between. The germline V gene encodes CDR1 SGHRS and CDR2 YFSETQ. The CDR3 consists of 14 residues. Together with reference TRBV5-1 and TRBJ1-3, the CDR3 gives the full variable domain: KAGVTQTPRYLIKTRGQQVTLSCSPISGHRSVSWYQQTPGQGLQFLFEYFSETQRNKGNFPGRFSGRQFSNSRSEMNVSTLELGDSALYLCASSSGQSGNTIYFGEGSWLTVV.

The chain combines TRBV25-1 with TRBJ2-2, with D unclear. The CDR3 is 14 residues long. The germline V gene has CDR1 MGHDK and CDR2 SYGVNS. Trimming cost V 3 bases and J 3 bases, with 8 bases left between them. In DNA form, the CDR3 reads TGTGCCAGCAGTGATGCTAGGTACACCGGGGAGCTGTTTTTT. It codes for CASSDARYTGELFF. Full variable domain (missing parts from reference TRBV25-1 and TRBJ2-2): EADIYQTPRYLVIGTGKKITLECSQTMGHDKMYWYQQDPGMELHLIHYSYGVNSTEKGDLSSESTVSRIRTEHFPLTLESARPSHTSQYLCASSDARYTGELFFGEGSRLTVL.

The chain is built from TRBV11-2 and TRBJ2-7; a weak D match, TRBD1 (5 bases). Trimming removed 0 bases from V and 0 bases from J, with 12 bases in between. The CDR3 is 16 amino acids. From germline, CDR1 is SGHAT and CDR2 FQNNGV. CDR3 in DNA: TGTGCCAGCAGCTTAGATTGGGGCCTAAGCTCCTACGAGCAGTACTTC. Its translation: CASSLDWGLSSYEQYF.

This rearrangement joins TRBV5-1 to TRBJ1-2; D ambiguous. The CDR3 covers 15 residues. V shed 0 bases and J shed 1 base, with 10 bases lying between them. Germline V gene sequence: CDR1 SGHRS, CDR2 YFSETQ. CDR3 sequence: CASSLVAGVNYGYTF. The CDR3 nucleotides are TGCGCCAGCAGCTTGGTGGCCGGGGTTAACTATGGCTACACCTTC.

The chain recombines TRBV5-1 with TRBJ1-3, with 8 bases aligning to TRBD1. This CDR3 has 14 amino acids. Germline V gives CDR1 SGHRS, CDR2 YFSETQ. The V gene end was trimmed by 2 bases and the J gene end by 2 bases; junction bases not matched to a gene: 0. The CDR3 DNA is TGCGCCAGCAGCTTACAGGGGGCTGGAAACACCATATATTTT. Amino acids: CASSLQGAGNTIYF.

CDR3 protein: CASSKDSRSPYEQYF. DNA for the CDR3: TGTGCCAGCAGCAAAGACAGCCGGAGCCCCTACGAGCAGTACTTC. V is TRBV9 and J is TRBJ2-7, with D possibly being TRBD1 (5 bases). V lost 4 bases and J lost 2, with 16 bases in between. Germline CDR1 and CDR2: SGDLS and YYNGEE. CDR3 length equals 15 residues.

The chain uses TRBV4-1 and TRBJ2-7; D not certain. The germline V gene has CDR1 MGHRA and CDR2 YSYEKL. V was shortened by 0 bases and J by 5 bases, with 8 bases between the two germline ends. The CDR3 runs to 13 residues. CDR3 residues: CASSQDWQNEQYF. CDR3 DNA: TGCGCCAGCAGCCAAGATTGGCAGAACGAGCAGTACTTC.

The V and J genes are TRBV4-1 and TRBJ2-1; 8 bases fit TRBD2. Germline CDR1 and CDR2: MGHRA and YSYEKL. CDR3 length equals 18 residues. The junction had 16 bases not matched to a gene; V was cut back by 4 bases and J by 5 bases. In nucleotides, the CDR3 is TGCGCCAGCAGCCGCATAGCTCCGTGGGGACTAGTAGACAATGAGCAGTTCTTC. Translated, it gives CASSRIAPWGLVDNEQFF.

The rearrangement uses TRBV6-5 and TRBJ1-1; D not certain. Trimming cost V 0 bases and J 0 bases, with 5 bases left between them. Germline CDR1 is MNHEY and CDR2 is SVGAGI. This CDR3 has 14 residues. This chain's CDR3 is CASSYSALNTEAFF. The DNA for the CDR3 is TGTGCCAGCAGTTACTCAGCCCTGAACACTGAAGCTTTCTTT.

The chain uses TRBV5-1 and TRBJ1-1; the match to TRBD1 covers 7 bases. The CDR3 has 16 residues. CDR1 is SGHRS and CDR2 is YFSETQ in the germline V gene. V was clipped by 0 bases and J by 0 bases; unmatched bases: 5. The CDR3 DNA sequence: TGCGCCAGCAGCTTGGGTCGGGACAGATTGAACACTGAAGCTTTCTTT. This gives the protein CASSLGRDRLNTEAFF.

The V and J genes are TRBV29-1 and TRBJ1-2; TRBD1 might be the D (6 bases). Germline V gives CDR1 SQVTM, CDR2 ANQGSEA. The CDR3 covers 12 residues. Trimming shortened V by 3 bases and J by 6 bases, and 11 bases separated the two germline ends. The chain's CDR3 is CSVDEGVHGYTF. The CDR3 DNA reads TGCAGCGTTGACGAGGGGGTCCATGGCTACACCTTC.

This chain links TRBV5-1 with TRBJ2-5; 12 bases map to TRBD1. Germline CDR1 SGHRS, CDR2 YFSETQ. V lost 3 bases and J lost 5; bases outside the gene matches: 5. The CDR3 runs 15 residues. Here the CDR3 reads CASSSGTGGWETQYF. The CDR3, as DNA: TGCGCCAGCAGCTCCGGGACAGGGGGCTGGGAGACCCAGTACTTC. The variable domain in full, completed from reference TRBV5-1 and TRBJ2-5, reads KAGVTQTPRYLIKTRGQQVTLSCSPISGHRSVSWYQQTPGQGLQFLFEYFSETQRNKGNFPGRFSGRQFSNSRSEMNVSTLELGDSALYLCASSSGTGGWETQYFGPGTRLLVL.